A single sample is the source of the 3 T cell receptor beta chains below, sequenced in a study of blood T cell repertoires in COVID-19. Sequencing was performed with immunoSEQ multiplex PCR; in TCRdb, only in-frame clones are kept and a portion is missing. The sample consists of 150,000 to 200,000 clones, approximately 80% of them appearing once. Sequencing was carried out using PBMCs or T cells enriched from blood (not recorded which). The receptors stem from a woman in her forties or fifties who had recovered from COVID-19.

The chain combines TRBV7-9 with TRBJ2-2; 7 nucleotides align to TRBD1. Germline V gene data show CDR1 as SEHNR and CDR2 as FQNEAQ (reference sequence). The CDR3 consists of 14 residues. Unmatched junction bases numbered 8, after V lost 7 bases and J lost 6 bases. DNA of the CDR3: TGTGCCAGCACCCTGACAGGGCCCGCCGGGGAGCTGTTTTTT. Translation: CASTLTGPAGELFF.

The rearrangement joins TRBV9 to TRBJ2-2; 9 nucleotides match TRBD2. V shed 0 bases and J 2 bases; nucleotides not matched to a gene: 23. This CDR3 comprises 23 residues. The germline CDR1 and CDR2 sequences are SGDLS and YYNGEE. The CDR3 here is CASSVVGLTTDPTSGRNTGELFF. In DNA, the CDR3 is TGTGCCAGCAGCGTAGTTGGGTTGACGACAGATCCTACTAGCGGGCGAAACACCGGGGAGCTGTTTTTT.

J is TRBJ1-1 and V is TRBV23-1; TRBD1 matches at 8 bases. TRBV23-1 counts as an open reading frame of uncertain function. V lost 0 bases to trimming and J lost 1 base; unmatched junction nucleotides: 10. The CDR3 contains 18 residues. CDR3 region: CASSQSTGAGGENTEAFF. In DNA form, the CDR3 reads TGCGCCAGCAGTCAATCAACAGGAGCAGGGGGCGAGAACACTGAAGCTTTCTTT.